Sequencing of this T cell receptor beta chain was carried out in a study of vaccination effects on CD4 cells after COVID-19. As for the study in general: It was with roughly 11 IU/ml IL-2 and around 10 ug/ml peptides that more than 1.5 million PBMC per well were cultured.

At the end of roughly ten days of culture, CD4+ T cells were isolated. Two doses of BNT162b2 or mRNA-1273 vaccine were administered to participants. Using immunoSEQ multiplex PCR, the repertoire was profiled, and TCRdb retains in-frame clones only, with some absent. Among around 50,000 clones, roughly 70% were seen once, and the ten largest hold about 6.7%. Comment on this clone: What it binds is unknown.

Overall study findings and caveats: Long after vaccination, the clones induced by infection and by vaccine shrank markedly in size.

Sequenced material: CD4+ T cells from PBMCs cultured without peptide, taken after COVID-19 vaccination. The receptor's source is a human donor who received a COVID-19 vaccine.

The CDR3 here is CASSLYTDTQYF. CDR3 nucleotides: TGTGCCAGTAGTTTATACACAGATACGCAGTATTTT. This chain links TRBV19 with TRBJ2-3; D not certain. The CDR3 length is 12 residues. Germline lookup yields CDR1 LNHDA and CDR2 SQIVND (reference sequence). V dropped 5 bases and J dropped 2 bases, with 5 bases sitting between them.